Below are 20 T cell receptor beta chains sequenced from a single sample in a study of OX40 agonist ivuxolimab in advanced cancers. Using immunoSEQ multiplex PCR, the repertoire was profiled, and TCRdb retains in-frame clones only, with some absent. The data hold about 48,000 clones, with 70% to 80% observed a single time. The sample was CD4+ or CD8+ T cells sorted from blood, taken in a trial of the OX40 agonist ivuxolimab. Receptor source: an adult with an advanced solid tumor such as melanoma, head and neck, liver or kidney cancer.

V usage is TRBV30 and J usage is TRBJ2-5, with TRBD2 as a possible D gene (6 bases). In germline, CDR1 is GTSNPN, CDR2 SVGIG (reference sequence). Trimming took 0 bases from V and 2 from J, leaving 13 bases between them. This CDR3 spans 15 amino acids. In DNA, the CDR3 is TGTGCCTGGAGTGTACTGGGGCGGGGACAAGAGACCCAGTACTTC. This encodes CAWSVLGRGQETQYF.

The gene calls are TRBV11-2 and TRBJ1-6; no reliable D call. Trimming shortened V by 0 bases and J by 11 bases, and 8 bases separated the two germline ends. The CDR3 is made up of 13 amino acids. In germline, CDR1 is SGHAT, CDR2 FQNNGV. The CDR3 nucleotides are TGTGCCAGCAGCTTAGATGTGGTAGCACCCCTCCACTTT. Translated, it gives CASSLDVVAPLHF.

The chain employs TRBV5-5 and TRBJ2-7; D remains unclear. The CDR3 runs 12 residues. In germline, CDR1 is SGHKS, CDR2 YYEKEE (reference sequence). Deletions cut 0 bases from V and 6 bases from J, with 7 bases between. The CDR3 DNA reads TGTGCCAGCAGCTTGGACACGCTCGAGCAGTACTTC. As protein: CASSLDTLEQYF.

The chain links TRBV5-6 to TRBJ1-5; D may be TRBD1 (6 bases). The V end was cut by 1 base, the J end by 1 base, with 15 bases between. This CDR3 is built from 17 residues. Germline V gene sequence: CDR1 SGHDT, CDR2 YYEEEE. The CDR3 DNA reads as TGTGCCAGCAGCTTGTGGGGGCCGGGAACGAGCAATCAGCCCCAGCATTTT. It codes for CASSLWGPGTSNQPQHF.

This chain links TRBV5-1 with TRBJ1-3, with D possibly being TRBD1 (5 bases). V lost 2 bases, J lost 3 bases, and 12 bases lay in between. Germline V gene lookup returns CDR1 SGHRS and CDR2 YFSETQ. This CDR3 has 15 amino acids. The CDR3 loop is CASSLGTDYGNTIYF. The CDR3 DNA follows: TGCGCCAGCAGCTTAGGGACGGATTATGGAAACACCATATATTTT.

This rearrangement joins TRBV6-5 to TRBJ1-2; 9 bases align to TRBD1. The CDR3 totals 16 residues. CDR1 is MNHEY and CDR2 is SVGAGI in the germline V gene. V trimming: 2 bases; J trimming: 4 bases; junction bases outside the gene matches: 8. CDR3 DNA sequence: TGTGCCAGCAGTTACGCGGGACAGGGCTTTGGCTATGGCTACACCTTC. Amino acid sequence: CASSYAGQGFGYGYTF.

The CDR3 sequence: CAISESGQGRGEQFF. In DNA, the CDR3 is TGTGCCATCAGTGAGTCGGGACAGGGTCGGGGTGAGCAGTTCTTC. This chain links TRBV10-3 with TRBJ2-1; TRBD1 agrees at 9 bases. The CDR3 runs 15 residues. Trimming cost V 0 bases and J 9 bases; bases outside gene matches: 6. CDR1 and CDR2 (germline): ENHRY, SYGVKD.

The chain employs TRBV9 and TRBJ2-5, with D perhaps being TRBD1 or TRBD2 (5 bases each). In germline, CDR1 is SGDLS, CDR2 YYNGEE. V was trimmed by 4 bases and J by 7 bases, leaving 17 bases between them. CDR3 length equals 14 residues. The CDR3 here is CASSPPGSQGTQYF. DNA for the CDR3: TGTGCCAGCAGCCCCCCGGGGTCCCAGGGGACCCAGTACTTC.

This clone was observed once. The chain links TRBV6-5 to TRBJ1-5, with TRBD1 as a possible D gene (6 bases). This CDR3 is built from 14 residues. The germline gives CDR1 MNHEY, CDR2 SVGAGI. V was pared by 2 bases and J by 7 bases, with 12 bases between. The DNA of the CDR3 is TGTGCCAGCAGTTACCTGGACAGAAGGCAGCCCCAGCATTTT. It yields the protein CASSYLDRRQPQHF.

By its share, this clone is medium-sized. The chain uses TRBV5-1 and TRBJ1-6, with 7 positions matching TRBD1. The germline V gene has CDR1 SGHRS and CDR2 YFSETQ. The CDR3 is made up of 15 amino acids. J was trimmed by 7 bases and V by 0 bases; bases with no gene match: 4. The CDR3 DNA reads as TGCGCCAGCAGCTTGGAGGGGGCCGGAAATTCACCCCTCCACTTT. This translates into CASSLEGAGNSPLHF.

The chain employs TRBV27 and TRBJ2-7; TRBD2 aligns across 11 bases. Germline CDR1 is MNHEY and CDR2 is SMNVEV (reference sequence). This CDR3 has 14 amino acids. Trimming cost V 6 bases and J 7 bases; bases outside gene matches: 8. Here the CDR3 DNA reads TGTGCCAGCAGCGCCCCGGGACTAGCGGATGAGCAGTACTTC. Protein: CASSAPGLADEQYF.

The chain has TRBV5-4 and TRBJ1-1, with 9 bases matching TRBD1. The CDR3 spans 14 residues. Trimming took 5 bases from V and 0 from J; bases not matched to a gene: 2. The V gene's germline CDR1 is SGHNT and CDR2 YYREEE (reference sequence). CDR3 protein: CASRGTGMNTEAFF. The CDR3 DNA follows: TGTGCCAGCAGGGGGACAGGGATGAACACTGAAGCTTTCTTT.

The V gene is TRBV7-3, the J gene TRBJ2-1; 7 bases agree with TRBD1. V was pared by 1 base and J by 5 bases, with 5 bases of the junction left unmatched. The CDR3 totals 15 residues. CDR1 and CDR2 from the germline V gene are SGHTA and FQGTGA. The DNA for the CDR3 is TGTGCCAGCAGCTTAAACTCGGGACAGCACAATGAGCAGTTCTTC. It specifies CASSLNSGQHNEQFF. The whole variable domain, filled in from reference TRBV7-3 and TRBJ2-1, reads GAGVSQTPSNKVTEKGKYVELRCDPISGHTALYWYRQSLGQGPEFLIYFQGTGAADDSGLPNDRFFAVRPEGSVSTLKIQRTERGDSAVYLCASSLNSGQHNEQFFGPGTRLTVL.

The CDR3 sequence is CASSLGRSPEQFF. CDR3 sequence (DNA): TGTGCCAGCAGCTTGGGAAGGTCCCCTGAGCAGTTCTTC. This chain uses TRBV5-5 with TRBJ2-1; unclear D gene. Germline V CDR1 and CDR2: SGHKS, YYEKEE (reference sequence). This CDR3 spans 13 amino acids. Deletions cut 0 bases from V and 9 bases from J, with 10 bases between.

This chain links TRBV29-1 with TRBJ1-1, with 9 nucleotides matching TRBD1. This CDR3 spans 14 amino acids. Germline V gene data show CDR1 as SQVTM and CDR2 as ANQGSEA. Unmatched junction bases numbered 6, after V lost 3 bases and J lost 4 bases. CDR3 DNA sequence: TGCAGCGTTGAGGGACAGGGTATGGGCACTGAAGCTTTCTTT. This gives the protein CSVEGQGMGTEAFF.

This chain uses TRBV30 with TRBJ2-1; 11 bases fit TRBD1. With V trimmed by 3 bases and J by 9 bases, 4 bases remained unmatched. From germline, CDR1 is GTSNPN and CDR2 SVGIG (reference sequence). The CDR3 covers 13 residues. CDR3 DNA: TGTGCCTGGAGGGACAGGGGGCATAGTGAGCAGTTCTTC. As protein: CAWRDRGHSEQFF.

This chain connects TRBV7-2 to TRBJ2-5; D is undetermined. Germline V gives CDR1 SGHTA, CDR2 FQGNSA. Trimming pared 5 bases from V and 2 bases from J, leaving 9 bases between. The CDR3 consists of 13 residues. CDR3 sequence (DNA): TGTGCCAGCAGCGAAAGATTTCAAGAGACCCAGTACTTC. Translating gives CASSERFQETQYF.

This chain uses TRBV28 with TRBJ2-7; D unclear. Germline lookup yields CDR1 MDHEN and CDR2 SYDVKM. Deletions cut 3 bases from V and 3 bases from J, with 15 bases between. This CDR3 has 15 amino acids. The CDR3 bases are TGTGCCAGCAGTTTTAGGCCTCCAGGATTCTACGAGCAGTACTTC. This codes for CASSFRPPGFYEQYF.

The V and J genes are TRBV30 and TRBJ1-2, with 10 bases matching TRBD1. Germline CDR1 and CDR2: GTSNPN and SVGIG (reference sequence). The CDR3 is 16 residues long. V trimming: 3 bases; J trimming: 1 base; junction bases outside the gene matches: 8. The CDR3 is CAWREGQGVNNYGYTF. In DNA form, the CDR3 reads TGTGCCTGGAGGGAAGGACAGGGGGTAAATAACTATGGCTACACCTTC.

The rearrangement uses TRBV29-1 and TRBJ2-3; the D is unclear. Trimming took off 4 bases at V and 6 bases at J, with 8 bases between the two ends. Germline V gene data show CDR1 as SQVTM and CDR2 as ANQGSEA. The CDR3 is 11 residues long. The CDR3 DNA reads as TGCAGCGTTGTGGGCTTTGATACGCAGTATTTT. Amino acid sequence: CSVVGFDTQYF.